Below, one T cell receptor (beta chain) is given with its context. TCRdb's copy holds only in-frame clones and misses some; the assay was immunoSEQ multiplex PCR. In the table there are 40,000 to 50,000 clones, about 90% of which are singletons. Looked up from germline, CDR1 is SGHAT and CDR2 is FQDESV (reference sequence). Trimming at V came to 0 bases and at J to 5 bases, leaving 4 bases not matched to a gene. The CDR3 has 16 amino acids. This sample is part of a study of OX40 agonist ivuxolimab in advanced cancers. This TCR derives from an adult with an advanced solid tumor such as melanoma, head and neck, liver or kidney cancer. The chain couples TRBV11-1 to TRBJ2-3; 11 bases are shared with TRBD2. Sequencing used CD4+ or CD8+ T cells sorted from blood, obtained in a trial of the OX40 agonist ivuxolimab. CDR3 in amino acids: CASSLALAGAGDTQYF. The CDR3 bases are TGTGCCAGCAGCTTAGCACTAGCGGGGGCGGGAGATACGCAGTATTTT.